This T cell receptor beta chain was captured by sequencing in a study of cytomegalovirus exposure and HLA in healthy donors. The trim removed 4 bases at V and 0 bases at J, leaving 4 bases unmatched. CDR1 and CDR2 (germline): LGHNA, YSLEER. CDR3 length: 16 residues. Only in-frame clones appear in the TCRdb table, and some are missing; sequencing was by immunoSEQ multiplex PCR. The sample includes 110,000 or so clones, approximately 81% of them seen just once. The rearrangement links TRBV4-3 to TRBJ1-1; 11 bases match TRBD1. This TCR was recovered from a woman younger than 45 in good health and CMV-seronegative. Sequenced: PBMCs. The CDR3 protein is CASSLGQGGLNTEAFF. The CDR3 nucleotides read TGCGCCAGCAGCCTGGGACAGGGGGGGCTGAACACTGAAGCTTTCTTT.